What follows are 11 T cell receptor beta chains derived from one specimen sequenced in a study of blood T cell repertoires in COVID-19. Repertoires were generated with immunoSEQ multiplex PCR, while TCRdb's copy carries only in-frame clones and drops some. The data contain about 200,000 clones, roughly 85% of them seen just once; the ten biggest clones take up less than 5%. The material sequenced was PBMCs or T cells enriched from blood (not recorded which). The receptors stem from a middle-aged woman with acute COVID-19.

The chain recombines TRBV5-1 with TRBJ2-7; TRBD1 matches at 7 bases. The CDR3 has 15 residues. CDR1 and CDR2 (germline): SGHRS, YFSETQ. Trimming removed 4 bases from V and 0 bases from J; junction bases left unmatched: 7. CDR3 sequence: CASSDRQGISYEQYF. CDR3 DNA sequence: TGCGCCAGCAGCGACAGACAGGGAATCTCCTACGAGCAGTACTTC. Full variable domain (outside the CDR3, taken from reference TRBV5-1 and TRBJ2-7): KAGVTQTPRYLIKTRGQQVTLSCSPISGHRSVSWYQQTPGQGLQFLFEYFSETQRNKGNFPGRFSGRQFSNSRSEMNVSTLELGDSALYLCASSDRQGISYEQYFGPGTRLTVT.

V and J are TRBV4-1 and TRBJ2-4; TRBD2 matches 11 bases. This CDR3 spans 17 amino acids. Germline V lookup: CDR1 MGHRA, CDR2 YSYEKL. V shed 0 bases and J 0 bases; nucleotides not matched to a gene: 1. For the CDR3, the DNA is TGCGCCAGCAGCCAAGAGGGACTAGCGGCAGCCAAAAACATTCAGTACTTC. Its translation is CASSQEGLAAAKNIQYF.

This clone has at least ten counts. This chain links TRBV2 with TRBJ1-2; 7 bases match TRBD1. With 2 bases clipped from V and 8 bases from J, the junction kept 23 bases outside the gene matches. CDR3 length equals 19 residues. Germline assignment: CDR1 SNHLY and CDR2 FYNNEI. The CDR3 coding sequence is TGTGCCAGCAGTGAACCCCACCGGGACAGTATCAGAGGCCTGAGAGGCTACACCTTC. It specifies CASSEPHRDSIRGLRGYTF.

The genes are TRBV4-1 and TRBJ2-7; D is possibly TRBD1 (6 bases). CDR1 MGHRA and CDR2 YSYEKL come from the germline V gene. The CDR3 has 15 amino acids. Trimming took off 1 base at V and 7 bases at J, with 17 bases between the two ends. The CDR3 is CASSQGDLKGVEQYF. CDR3 DNA sequence: TGCGCCAGCAGCCAAGGGGACCTCAAGGGGGTGGAGCAGTACTTC.

The rearrangement uses TRBV15 and TRBJ2-1, with 8 bases aligning to TRBD2. CDR3 size: 14 residues. The germline gives CDR1 LNHNV, CDR2 YYDKDF (reference sequence). Trimming at V came to 5 bases and at J to 5 bases, leaving 5 bases not matched to a gene. In DNA form, the CDR3 reads TGTGCCACCAGCGAAGCGGGAGCAGACAATGAGCAGTTCTTC. Translation: CATSEAGADNEQFF. The full variable domain, rest sourced from reference TRBV15 and TRBJ2-1, is DAMVIQNPRYQVTQFGKPVTLSCSQTLNHNVMYWYQQKSSQAPKLLFHYYDKDFNNEADTPDNFQSRRPNTSFCFLDIRSPGLGDTAMYLCATSEAGADNEQFFGPGTRLTVL.

The gene calls are TRBV5-1 and TRBJ2-7; 13 bases agree with TRBD2. The CDR3 has 15 amino acids. CDR1 and CDR2 (germline): SGHRS, YFSETQ. V gave up 4 bases and J gave up 5 bases; unmatched junction bases: 6. CDR3 in DNA: TGCGCCAGCAGCACTAGCGGGAGGGTAGTGGACGAGCAGTACTTC. It codes for CASSTSGRVVDEQYF.

The chain recombines TRBV15 with TRBJ2-3; tentative D call: TRBD1 (5 bases). This CDR3 has 15 residues. CDR1 and CDR2 (germline): LNHNV, YYDKDF (reference sequence). V lost 0 bases, J lost 6 bases, and 13 bases lay in between. In nucleotides, the CDR3 is TGTGCCACCAGCAGAGAACAGGCATCGAGGGATACGCAGTATTTT. This encodes CATSREQASRDTQYF. The full variable domain, with the rest looked up from reference TRBV15 and TRBJ2-3, is DAMVIQNPRYQVTQFGKPVTLSCSQTLNHNVMYWYQQKSSQAPKLLFHYYDKDFNNEADTPDNFQSRRPNTSFCFLDIRSPGLGDTAMYLCATSREQASRDTQYFGPGTRLTVL.

The chain joins TRBV10-3 to TRBJ2-5, with TRBD2 as a possible D gene (5 bases). The CDR3 is made up of 14 amino acids. The ends were cut back, 8 bases at V and 7 bases at J, with 20 bases in the middle. The germline V gene has CDR1 ENHRY and CDR2 SYGVKD. CDR3 in DNA: TGTGCCATCTCGAGAGGGTCTCCGGCGGGGACCCAGTACTTC. Its protein product is CAISRGSPAGTQYF.

The V gene is TRBV29-1, the J gene TRBJ1-2; D is uncertain. Looked up from germline, CDR1 is SQVTM and CDR2 is ANQGSEA. The CDR3 has 12 residues. V was pared by 7 bases and J by 6 bases, with 15 bases between. CDR3: CSAAAREDGYTF. The CDR3 DNA is TGCAGCGCCGCGGCCCGGGAAGATGGCTACACCTTC.

This rearrangement joins TRBV13 to TRBJ1-2, with D possibly matching TRBD1 (5 bases). The CDR3 runs 13 residues. Trimming left V 7 bases short and J 2 bases short, with 11 bases between. CDR1 is PRHDT and CDR2 is FYEKMQ in the germline V gene (reference sequence). The CDR3 here is CASTWGRNYGYTF. CDR3 nucleotide sequence: TGTGCCAGCACCTGGGGCAGAAACTATGGCTACACCTTC.

There are a few counts of this clone. The CDR3 sequence is CASSLGYSSYEQYF. For the CDR3, the DNA is TGTGCCAGCAGCTTAGGCTACAGTTCCTACGAGCAGTACTTC. The chain recombines TRBV11-2 with TRBJ2-7; D gene ambiguous. V shed 1 base and J shed 1 base, with 8 bases lying between them. The CDR3 totals 14 residues. CDR1 is SGHAT, CDR2 FQNNGV, per germline.